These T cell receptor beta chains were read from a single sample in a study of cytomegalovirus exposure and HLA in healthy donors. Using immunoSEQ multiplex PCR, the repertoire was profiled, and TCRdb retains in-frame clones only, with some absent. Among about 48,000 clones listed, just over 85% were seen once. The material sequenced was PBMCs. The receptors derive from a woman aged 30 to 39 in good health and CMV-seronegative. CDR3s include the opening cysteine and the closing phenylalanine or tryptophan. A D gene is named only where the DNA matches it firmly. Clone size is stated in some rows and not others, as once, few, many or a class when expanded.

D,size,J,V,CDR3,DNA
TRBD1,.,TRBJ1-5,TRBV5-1,CASSLAAGGDQPQHF,TGCGCCAGCAGCTTAGCGGCAGGGGGCGATCAGCCCCAGCATTTT
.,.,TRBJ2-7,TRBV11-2,CASSLVFSGRGGSEQYF,TGTGCCAGCAGCTTAGTTTTTTCCGGGAGAGGCGGGTCGGAGCAGTACTTC
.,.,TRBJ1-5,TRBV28,CASSPTHSNQPQHF,TGTGCCAGCAGCCCTACCCATAGCAATCAGCCCCAGCATTTT
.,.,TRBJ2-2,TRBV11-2,CASSSPNTGELFF,TGTGCCAGCAGCTCCCCAAACACCGGGGAGCTGTTTTTT
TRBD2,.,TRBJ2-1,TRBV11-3,CASSLSETSGYNEQFF,TGCGCCAGCAGCCTGAGTGAGACTAGCGGATACAATGAGCAGTTCTTC
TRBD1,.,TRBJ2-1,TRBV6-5,CASSPTGMNEQFF,TGTGCCAGCAGCCCGACAGGGATGAATGAGCAGTTCTTC
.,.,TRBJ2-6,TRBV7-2,CASSLRRQGGGSGANVLTF,TGTGCCAGCAGCTTACGGAGACAGGGAGGCGGTTCTGGGGCCAACGTCCTGACTTTC
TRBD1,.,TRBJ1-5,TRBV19,CASSIRDSLNQPQHF,TGTGCCAGTAGTATCCGGGACAGTCTTAATCAGCCCCAGCATTTT
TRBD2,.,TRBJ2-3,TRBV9,CASSVIGLAGTSTDTQYF,TGTGCCAGCAGCGTTATTGGACTAGCGGGAACTAGCACAGATACGCAGTATTTT
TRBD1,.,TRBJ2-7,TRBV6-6,CASSYRTINQGDEQYF,TGTGCCAGCAGTTACCGAACTATTAACCAGGGGGACGAGCAGTACTTC
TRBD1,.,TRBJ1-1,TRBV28,CASSSPGTGLNTEAFF,TGTGCCAGCAGTTCGCCCGGGACAGGACTGAACACTGAAGCTTTCTTT
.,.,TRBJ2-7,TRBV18,CASSPLEGASPPYEQYF,TGTGCCAGCTCACCACTCGAGGGAGCAAGTCCTCCCTACGAGCAGTACTTC
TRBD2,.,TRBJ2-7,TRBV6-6,CASSYGTSGIAYEQYF,TGTGCCAGCAGTTACGGGACTAGCGGGATCGCCTACGAGCAGTACTTC
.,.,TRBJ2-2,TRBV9,CASSLREPGTGELFF,TGTGCCAGCAGCTTAAGGGAGCCGGGCACCGGGGAGCTGTTTTTT
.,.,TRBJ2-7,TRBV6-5,CASSRRGADFEQYF,TGTGCCAGCAGCCGCCGGGGGGCTGATTTCGAGCAGTACTTC
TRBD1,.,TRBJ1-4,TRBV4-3,CASSQDRVSTNEKLFF,TGCGCCAGCAGCCAGGACAGGGTGTCCACTAATGAAAAACTGTTTTTT
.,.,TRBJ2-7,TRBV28,CASSFNEQYF,TGTGCCAGCAGTTTCAACGAGCAGTACTTC
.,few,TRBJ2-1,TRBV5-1,CASSLDLAGEQFF,TGCGCCAGCAGCTTGGACCTAGCAGGTGAGCAGTTCTTC
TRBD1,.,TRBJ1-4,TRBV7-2,CASSWGQASGRSTNEKLFF,TGTGCCAGCAGCTGGGGACAGGCCTCGGGCCGATCAACTAATGAAAAACTGTTTTTT
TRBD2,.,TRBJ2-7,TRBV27,CASSTTPGGFEEQYF,TGTGCCAGCAGTACCACCCCGGGGGGGTTTGAGGAGCAGTACTTC
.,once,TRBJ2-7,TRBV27,CASTMTGTYEQYF,TGTGCCAGCACCATGACTGGAACCTACGAGCAGTACTTC
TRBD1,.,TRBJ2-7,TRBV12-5,CASGLVRQGILKQYF,TGTGCTAGTGGTTTGGTCCGACAGGGGATTCTGAAGCAGTACTTC
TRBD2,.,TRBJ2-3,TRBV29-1,CSGEPGRGGDTQYF,TGCAGCGGGGAACCCGGACGGGGGGGAGATACGCAGTATTTT
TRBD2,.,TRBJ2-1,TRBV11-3,CASSHASLAGVGLHNEQFF,TGTGCCAGCAGCCATGCTTCACTAGCGGGAGTTGGTCTTCACAATGAGCAGTTCTTC
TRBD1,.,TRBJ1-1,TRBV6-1,CASGQGEFGTEAFF,TGTGCCAGCGGGCAGGGGGAATTTGGTACTGAAGCTTTCTTT
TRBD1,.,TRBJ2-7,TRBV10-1,CASSERTGGSYEQYF,TGCGCCAGCAGTGAGCGGACAGGGGGCTCCTACGAGCAGTACTTC
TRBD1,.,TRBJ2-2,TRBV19,CASSVQGQGSGELFF,TGTGCCAGTAGTGTCCAGGGACAGGGTTCGGGGGAGCTGTTTTTT
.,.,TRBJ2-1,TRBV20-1,CSATVLNEQFF,TGCAGTGCTACGGTCCTCAATGAGCAGTTCTTC
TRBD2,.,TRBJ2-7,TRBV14,CASSPTSGGNHEQYF,TGTGCCAGCAGTCCTACTAGCGGGGGTAACCACGAGCAGTACTTC
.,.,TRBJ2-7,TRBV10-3,CAISTGTVSEQYF,TGTGCCATCAGCACCGGGACTGTGAGCGAGCAGTACTTC
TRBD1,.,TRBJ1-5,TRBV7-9,CASSLAGTGSQPQHF,TGTGCCAGCAGCTTAGCCGGGACAGGGTCTCAGCCCCAGCATTTT
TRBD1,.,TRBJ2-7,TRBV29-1,CSVGDRGQIEYF,TGCAGCGTTGGGGACAGGGGGCAAATTGAGTACTTC
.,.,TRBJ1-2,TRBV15,CATGGSLQATNYGYTF,TGTGCCACAGGGGGTTCCCTTCAAGCTACTAACTATGGCTACACCTTC
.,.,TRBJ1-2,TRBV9,CASSDEIGRTRYFYGYTF,TGTGCCAGCAGCGATGAAATCGGGAGGACACGCTACTTCTATGGCTACACCTTC
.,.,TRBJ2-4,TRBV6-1,CASRIQNKNIQYF,TGTGCCAGCAGAATCCAAAACAAAAACATTCAGTACTTC
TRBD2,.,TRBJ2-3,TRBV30,CAWTTGLAASTDTQYF,TGTGCCTGGACTACGGGACTAGCGGCCAGCACAGATACGCAGTATTTT
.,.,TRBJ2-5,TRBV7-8,CASRAGSPETQYF,TGTGCCAGCAGGGCGGGGTCACCGGAGACCCAGTACTTC